This T cell receptor beta chain was captured in a study of early T cells in non-severe SARS-CoV-2 infection. Study-wide results and caveats: VDJdb-based annotation leaned toward anti-spike CD8 responses and missed private and CD4 specificities.

TCRdb used MiXCR to reprocess the 5' RACE reads, holding one entry per CDR3 protein. The table has some 96,000 distinct CDR3 sequences, about 11% seen once. Germline assignment: CDR1 DFQATT and CDR2 SNEGSKA (reference sequence). This CDR3 region has 16 residues. V was trimmed by 6 bases and J by 7 bases, leaving 25 bases between them. This clonotype was seen repeatedly, ten times or more. Antigen unknown. The sequences come from whole blood, collected at baseline. This chain joins TRBV20-1 and TRBJ1-5, with D possibly being TRBD1 (5 bases). The sequence came from an adult who was a healthcare worker with PCR-confirmed SARS-CoV-2 infection or an uninfected control (not recorded which). DNA for the CDR3: TGCAGTGCAACGACGCCCAAGGACACTCGGGGCCAGCCCCAGCATTTT. Translating it yields CSATTPKDTRGQPQHF.